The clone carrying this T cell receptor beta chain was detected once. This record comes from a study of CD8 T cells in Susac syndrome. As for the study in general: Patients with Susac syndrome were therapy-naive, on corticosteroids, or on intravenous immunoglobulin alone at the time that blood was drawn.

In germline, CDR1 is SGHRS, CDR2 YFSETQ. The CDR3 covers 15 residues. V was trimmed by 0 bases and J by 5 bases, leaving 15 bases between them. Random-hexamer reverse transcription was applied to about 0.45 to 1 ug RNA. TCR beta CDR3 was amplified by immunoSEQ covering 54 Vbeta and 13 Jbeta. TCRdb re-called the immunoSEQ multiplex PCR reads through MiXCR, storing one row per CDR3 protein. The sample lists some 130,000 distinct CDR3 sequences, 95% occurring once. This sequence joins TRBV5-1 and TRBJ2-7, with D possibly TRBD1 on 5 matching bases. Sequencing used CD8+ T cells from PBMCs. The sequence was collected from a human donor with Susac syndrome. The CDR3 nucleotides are TGCGCCAGCAGCTTGGGGGTCGTTAGGGGAAACGAGCAGTACTTC. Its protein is CASSLGVVRGNEQYF. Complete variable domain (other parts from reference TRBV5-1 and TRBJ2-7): KAGVTQTPRYLIKTRGQQVTLSCSPISGHRSVSWYQQTPGQGLQFLFEYFSETQRNKGNFPGRFSGRQFSNSRSEMNVSTLELGDSALYLCASSLGVVRGNEQYFGPGTRLTVT.